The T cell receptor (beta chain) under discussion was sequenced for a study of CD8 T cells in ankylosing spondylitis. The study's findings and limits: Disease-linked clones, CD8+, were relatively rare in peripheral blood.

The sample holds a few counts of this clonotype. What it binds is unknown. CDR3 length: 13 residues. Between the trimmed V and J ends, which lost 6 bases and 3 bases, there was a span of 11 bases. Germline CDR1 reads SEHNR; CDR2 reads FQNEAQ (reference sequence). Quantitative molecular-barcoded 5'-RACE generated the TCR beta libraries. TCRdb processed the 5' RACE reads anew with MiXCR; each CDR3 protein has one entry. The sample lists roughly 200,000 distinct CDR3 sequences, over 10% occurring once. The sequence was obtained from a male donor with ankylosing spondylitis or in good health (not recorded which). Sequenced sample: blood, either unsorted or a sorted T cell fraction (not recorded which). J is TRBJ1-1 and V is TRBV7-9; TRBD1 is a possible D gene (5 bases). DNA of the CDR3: TGTGCCAGCAGGTCTGAGGGGTACACTGAAGCTTTCTTT. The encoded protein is CASRSEGYTEAFF.